This T cell receptor (beta chain) was identified in a study of blood T cell repertoires in COVID-19 (dated by TCRdb to 2018 to 2021). Regarding the study in general: Samples covering the acute and convalescent phases of COVID-19 were provided by collaborators in the United States, Italy and Spain. Subjects who had been exposed to COVID-19, were actively infected with it, or had recovered from it provided the deeply sampled blood TCRbeta repertoires that made up the dataset. Samples were obtained from the ongoing ImmuneRACE study (first 160 participants) and from over 1,000 subjects provided by 6 global collaborators. Nearly every sample came with metadata listing a de-identified subject ID, COVID-19 status, age in years and sex. The material from the prospective study consisted of cDNA or gDNA derived from T cells, B-cell-depleted T cells, or PBMCs. The repertoires were made available in a free public database intended to serve as a resource for research on the immune response to SARS-CoV-2. Where HLA class I and class II types were available, the types were taken from metadata supplied by the sample provider, not from assay-based typing.

The immunoSEQ Assay, a bias-controlled multiplex PCR, was used to amplify TCRbeta CDR3 regions from genomic DNA. The authors processed their data as follows. Within the assay, amplification of reference gene primers was used to estimate how many nucleated cells each sample contained. Sequence reads were collapsed and filtered to measure the absolute abundance of every unique TCRbeta CDR3 rearrangement. For each sample, productive Simpson clonality was calculated by taking the square root of Simpson's diversity index across productive rearrangements. TCRdb retrieved this table from immuneACCESS and kept in-frame rearrangements only. Not all clones are present; in checked studies, unresolved V genes account for under half, and no reason is known for the remainder. V and J calls and clone size are as listed in that table; D and trimming were resolved from the DNA. This sample lists a few hundred thousand clones; roughly 87% were detected once. The top ten hold about 2.2% of the sample.

A second Seattle source provided samples from volunteer blood donors who had recovered from COVID-19. Each collaborating institution followed its own protocols to collect whole blood in K2EDTA tubes. Collaborator samples were shipped for TCRbeta analysis as frozen whole blood, isolated PBMCs, or DNA extracted from either sample type. From the cysteine through the phenylalanine, the CDR3 covers 13 amino acids. This entry keeps only the CDR3 DNA: 39 bases, framed from base 1. The germline V gene gives CDR1 as SQVTM and CDR2 as ANQGSEA. Trimming at the junction amounts to 3 bases on V and 2 bases on J, and the germline ends lie 11 bases apart. General conclusions and limits of the study: Clinical and demographic metadata were provided uncurated, with the amount varying by source and participant.

This clone was seen only once. Its recognized antigen is unknown. No base quality values were provided; no much bigger clone lies one nucleotide off. The TCR was taken from a woman aged 45-65 years who had recovered from COVID-19. This sequence uses TRBV29-1 and TRBJ2-7, with TRBD1 as a weak D call on 5 bases. The sequenced sample was peripheral blood. The encoded CDR3 is CSVDRQGTYEQYF. The DNA sequence is as follows: TGCAGCGTTGATCGGCAGGGAACCTACGAGCAGTACTTC.